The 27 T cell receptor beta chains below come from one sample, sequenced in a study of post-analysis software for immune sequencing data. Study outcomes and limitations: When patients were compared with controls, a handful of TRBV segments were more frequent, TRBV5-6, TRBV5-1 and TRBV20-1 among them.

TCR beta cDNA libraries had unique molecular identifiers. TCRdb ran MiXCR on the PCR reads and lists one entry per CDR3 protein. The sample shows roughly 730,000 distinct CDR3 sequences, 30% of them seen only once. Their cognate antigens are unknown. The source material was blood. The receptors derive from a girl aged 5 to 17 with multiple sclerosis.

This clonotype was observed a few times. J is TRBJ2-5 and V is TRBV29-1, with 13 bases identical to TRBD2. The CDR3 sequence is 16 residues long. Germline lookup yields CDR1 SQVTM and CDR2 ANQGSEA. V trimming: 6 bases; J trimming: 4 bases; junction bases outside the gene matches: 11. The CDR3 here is CSVGRTSGGAGETQYF. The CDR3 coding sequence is TGCAGCGTAGGAAGGACTAGCGGGGGAGCGGGAGAGACCCAGTACTTC.

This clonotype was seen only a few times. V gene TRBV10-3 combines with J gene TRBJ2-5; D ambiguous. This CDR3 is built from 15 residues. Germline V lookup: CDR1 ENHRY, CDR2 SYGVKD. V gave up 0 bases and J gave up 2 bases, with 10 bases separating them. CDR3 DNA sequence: TGTGCCATCAGTGAGTCAGGCGGAAGACAAGAGACCCAGTACTTC. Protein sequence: CAISESGGRQETQYF.

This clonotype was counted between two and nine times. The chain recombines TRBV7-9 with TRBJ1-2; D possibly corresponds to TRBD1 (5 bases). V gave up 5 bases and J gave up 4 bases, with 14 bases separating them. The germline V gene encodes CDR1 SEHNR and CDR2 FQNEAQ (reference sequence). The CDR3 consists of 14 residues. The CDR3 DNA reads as TGTGCCAGCAGCCGCAACCGGGGCTTCTATGGCTACACCTTC. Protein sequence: CASSRNRGFYGYTF.

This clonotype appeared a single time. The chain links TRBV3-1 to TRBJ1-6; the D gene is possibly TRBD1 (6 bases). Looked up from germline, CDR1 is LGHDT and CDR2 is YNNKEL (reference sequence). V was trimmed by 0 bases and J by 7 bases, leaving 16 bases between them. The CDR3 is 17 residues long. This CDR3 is CASSQEFGQFVNSPLHF. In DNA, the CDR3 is TGTGCCAGCAGCCAAGAGTTCGGACAGTTCGTCAATTCACCCCTCCACTTT.

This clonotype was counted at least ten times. This CDR3 is CSAGPSNEQFF. The CDR3, as DNA: TGCAGTGCGGGGCCTAGTAATGAGCAGTTCTTC. The rearrangement links TRBV20-1 to TRBJ2-1; tentatively, D is TRBD1 (5 bases). This CDR3 comprises 11 residues. Trimming shortened V by 6 bases and J by 7 bases, and 10 bases separated the two germline ends. The V gene's germline CDR1 is DFQATT and CDR2 SNEGSKA (reference sequence).

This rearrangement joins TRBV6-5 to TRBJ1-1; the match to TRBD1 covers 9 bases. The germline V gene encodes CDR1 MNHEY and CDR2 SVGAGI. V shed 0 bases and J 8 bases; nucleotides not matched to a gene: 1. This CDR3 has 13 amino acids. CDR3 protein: CASSYSGTGEAFF. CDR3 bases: TGTGCCAGCAGTTACTCGGGGACAGGGGAAGCTTTCTTT.

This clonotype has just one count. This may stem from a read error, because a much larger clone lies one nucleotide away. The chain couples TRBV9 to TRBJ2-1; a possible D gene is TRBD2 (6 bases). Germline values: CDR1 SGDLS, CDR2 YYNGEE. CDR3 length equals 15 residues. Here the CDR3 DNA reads TGTGCCGGCAGCCCCATGGGCGGGGTAGCTAATGAGCAGTTCTTC. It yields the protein CAGSPMGGVANEQFF.

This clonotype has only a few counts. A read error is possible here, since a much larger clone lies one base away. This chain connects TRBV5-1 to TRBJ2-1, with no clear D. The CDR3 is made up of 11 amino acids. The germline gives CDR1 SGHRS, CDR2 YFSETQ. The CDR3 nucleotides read TGCGCCAGCAGCTTGATCAATGAGCAGGTCTTC. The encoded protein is CASSLINEQVF. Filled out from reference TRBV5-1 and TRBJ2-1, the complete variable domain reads KAGVTQTPRYLIKTRGQQVTLSCSPISGHRSVSWYQQTPGQGLQFLFEYFSETQRNKGNFPGRFSGRQFSNSRSEMNVSTLELGDSALYLCASSLINEQVFGPGTRLTVL.

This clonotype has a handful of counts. For the CDR3, the DNA is TGTGCCAGCAGTCCCTACCGCTCCGGGACAGGGGACGATGAAAAACTGTTTTTT. Residues: CASSPYRSGTGDDEKLFF. The chain is built from TRBV27 and TRBJ1-4, with TRBD1 matching 10 bases. V lost 5 bases to trimming and J lost 6 bases; unmatched junction nucleotides: 15. Germline loops: CDR1 MNHEY, CDR2 SMNVEV (reference sequence). CDR3 size: 18 residues.

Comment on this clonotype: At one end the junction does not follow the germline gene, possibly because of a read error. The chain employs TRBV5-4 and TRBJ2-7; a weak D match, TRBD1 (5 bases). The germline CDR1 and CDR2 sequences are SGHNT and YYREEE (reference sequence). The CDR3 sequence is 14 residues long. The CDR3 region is CASSLDRNSNELYF. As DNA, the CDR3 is TGTGCCAGCAGCTTGGACAGGAATAGTAACGAGCTGTACTTC.

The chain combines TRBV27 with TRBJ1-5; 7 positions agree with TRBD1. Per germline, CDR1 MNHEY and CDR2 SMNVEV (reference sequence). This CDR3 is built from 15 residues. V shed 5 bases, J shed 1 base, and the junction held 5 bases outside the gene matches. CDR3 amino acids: CASSARQGSNQPQHF. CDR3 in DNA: TGTGCCAGCAGTGCCAGACAGGGCAGCAATCAGCCCCAGCATTTT.

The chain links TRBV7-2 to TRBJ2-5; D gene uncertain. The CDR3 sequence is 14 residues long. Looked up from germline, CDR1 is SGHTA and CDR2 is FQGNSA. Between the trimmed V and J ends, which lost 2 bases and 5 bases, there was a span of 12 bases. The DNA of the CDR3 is TGTGCCAGCAGCTTATCATCTTCTTGGGAGACCCAGTACTTC. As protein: CASSLSSSWETQYF.

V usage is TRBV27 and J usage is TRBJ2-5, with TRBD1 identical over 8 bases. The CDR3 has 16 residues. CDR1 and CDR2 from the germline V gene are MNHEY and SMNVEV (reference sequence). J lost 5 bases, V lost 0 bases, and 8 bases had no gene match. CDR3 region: CASSLSRDRGRETQYF. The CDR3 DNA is TGTGCCAGCAGTTTATCGCGAGACAGGGGCAGGGAGACCCAGTACTTC.

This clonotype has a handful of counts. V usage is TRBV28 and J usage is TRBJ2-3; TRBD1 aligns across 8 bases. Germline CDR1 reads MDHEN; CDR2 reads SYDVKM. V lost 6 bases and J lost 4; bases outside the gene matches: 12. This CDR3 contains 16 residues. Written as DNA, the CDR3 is TGTGCCAGCAGAGTAGCCGGACAGGGAGGCCCAGATACGCAGTATTTT. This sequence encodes CASRVAGQGGPDTQYF.

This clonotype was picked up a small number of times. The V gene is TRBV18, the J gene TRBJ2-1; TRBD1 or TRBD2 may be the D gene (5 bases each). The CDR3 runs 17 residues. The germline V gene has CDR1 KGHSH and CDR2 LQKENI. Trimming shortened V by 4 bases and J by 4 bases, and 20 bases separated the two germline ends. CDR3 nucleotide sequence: TGTGCCAGCTCACTATTTAAGGACGGGACGGATTACAATGAGCAGTTCTTC. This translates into CASSLFKDGTDYNEQFF. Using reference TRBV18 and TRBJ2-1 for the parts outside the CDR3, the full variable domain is NAGVMQNPRHLVRRRGQEARLRCSPMKGHSHVYWYRQLPEEGLKFMVYLQKENIIDESGMPKERFSAEFPKEGPSILRIQQVVRGDSAAYFCASSLFKDGTDYNEQFFGPGTRLTVL.

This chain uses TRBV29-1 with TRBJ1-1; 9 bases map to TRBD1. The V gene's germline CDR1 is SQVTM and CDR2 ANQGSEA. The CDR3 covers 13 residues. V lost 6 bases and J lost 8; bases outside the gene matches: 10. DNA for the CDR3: TGCAGCGTGTGGAACAGGGGGCTTAGGGAAGCTTTCTTT. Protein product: CSVWNRGLREAFF.

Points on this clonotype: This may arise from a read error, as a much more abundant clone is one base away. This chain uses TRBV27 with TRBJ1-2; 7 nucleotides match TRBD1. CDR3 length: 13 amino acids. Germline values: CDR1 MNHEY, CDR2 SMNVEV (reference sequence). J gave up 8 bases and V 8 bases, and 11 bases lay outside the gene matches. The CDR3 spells CASGSRQGQGYTF. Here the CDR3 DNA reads TGTGCCAGCGGCTCGAGACAGGGACAGGGCTACACCTTC.

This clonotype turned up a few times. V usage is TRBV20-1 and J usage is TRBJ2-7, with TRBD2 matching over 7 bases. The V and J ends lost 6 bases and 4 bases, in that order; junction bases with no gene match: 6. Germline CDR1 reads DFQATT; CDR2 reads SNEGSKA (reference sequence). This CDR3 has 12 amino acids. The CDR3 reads CSASGKSYEQYF. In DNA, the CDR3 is TGCAGTGCAAGCGGGAAATCTTACGAGCAGTACTTC.

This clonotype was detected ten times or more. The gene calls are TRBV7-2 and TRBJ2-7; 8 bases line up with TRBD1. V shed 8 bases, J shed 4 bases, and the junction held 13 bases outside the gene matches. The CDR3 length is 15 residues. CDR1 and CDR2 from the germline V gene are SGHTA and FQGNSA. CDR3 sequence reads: CASSITGGSLYEQYF. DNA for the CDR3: TGTGCCAGCTCTATAACAGGGGGATCCCTTTACGAGCAGTACTTC.

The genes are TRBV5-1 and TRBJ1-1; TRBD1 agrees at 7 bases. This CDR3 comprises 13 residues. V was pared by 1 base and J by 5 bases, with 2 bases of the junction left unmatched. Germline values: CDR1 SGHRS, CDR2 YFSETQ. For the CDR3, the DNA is TGCGCCAGCAGCTTGCCGACAGGGACTGAAGCTTTCTTT. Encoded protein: CASSLPTGTEAFF.

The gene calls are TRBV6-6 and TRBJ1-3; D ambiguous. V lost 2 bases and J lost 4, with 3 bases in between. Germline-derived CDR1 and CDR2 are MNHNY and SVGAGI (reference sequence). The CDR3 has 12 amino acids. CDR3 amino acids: CASSYEGNTIYF. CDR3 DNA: TGTGCCAGCAGTTACGAGGGAAACACCATATATTTT.

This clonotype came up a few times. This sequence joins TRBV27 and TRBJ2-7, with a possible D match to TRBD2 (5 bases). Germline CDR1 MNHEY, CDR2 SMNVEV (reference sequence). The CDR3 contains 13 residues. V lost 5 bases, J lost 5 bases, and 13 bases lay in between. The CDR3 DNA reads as TGTGCCAGCAGTCCTTCAGCGGTCCACGAGCAGTACTTC. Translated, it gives CASSPSAVHEQYF.

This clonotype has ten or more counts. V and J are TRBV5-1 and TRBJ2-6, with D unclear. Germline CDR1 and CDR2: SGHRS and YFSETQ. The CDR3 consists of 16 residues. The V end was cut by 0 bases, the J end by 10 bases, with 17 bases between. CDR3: CASSLEGLMVGNVLTF. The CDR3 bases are TGCGCCAGCAGCTTGGAGGGCTTGATGGTCGGGAACGTCCTGACTTTC.

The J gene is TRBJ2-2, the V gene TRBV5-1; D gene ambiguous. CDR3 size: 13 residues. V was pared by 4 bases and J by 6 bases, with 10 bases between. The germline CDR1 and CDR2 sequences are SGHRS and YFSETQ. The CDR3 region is CASSRLFSGELFF. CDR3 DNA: TGCGCCAGCAGCCGCTTATTCTCCGGGGAGCTGTTTTTT.

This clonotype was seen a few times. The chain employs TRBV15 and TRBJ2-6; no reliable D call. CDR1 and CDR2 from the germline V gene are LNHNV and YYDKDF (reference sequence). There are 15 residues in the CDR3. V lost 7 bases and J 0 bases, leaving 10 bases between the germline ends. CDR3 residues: CATTLHISGANVLTF. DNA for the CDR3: TGTGCCACCACCCTACATATCTCTGGGGCCAACGTCCTGACTTTC.

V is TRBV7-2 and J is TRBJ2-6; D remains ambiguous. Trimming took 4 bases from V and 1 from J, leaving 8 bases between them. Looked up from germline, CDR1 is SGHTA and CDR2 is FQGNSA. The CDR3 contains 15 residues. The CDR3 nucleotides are TGTGCCAGCAGCTGGCCGGTTTCTGGGGCCAACGTCCTGACTTTC. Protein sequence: CASSWPVSGANVLTF.

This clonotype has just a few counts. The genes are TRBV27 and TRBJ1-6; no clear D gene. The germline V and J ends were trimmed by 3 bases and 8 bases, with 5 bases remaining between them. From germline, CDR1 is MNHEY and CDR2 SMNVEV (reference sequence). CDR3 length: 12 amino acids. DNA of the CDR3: TGTGCCAGCAGTTTTATACATTCACCCCTCCACTTT. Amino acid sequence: CASSFIHSPLHF.